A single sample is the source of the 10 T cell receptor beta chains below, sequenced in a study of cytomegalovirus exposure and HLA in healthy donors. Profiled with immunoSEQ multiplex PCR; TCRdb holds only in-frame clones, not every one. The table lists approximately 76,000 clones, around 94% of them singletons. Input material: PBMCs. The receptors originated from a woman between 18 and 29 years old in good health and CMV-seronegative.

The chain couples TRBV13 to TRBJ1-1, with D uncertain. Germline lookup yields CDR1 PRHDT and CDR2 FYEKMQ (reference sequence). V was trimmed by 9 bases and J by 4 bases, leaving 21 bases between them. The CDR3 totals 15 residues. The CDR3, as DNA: TGTGCCAGTACCCAGGATAGGATCTTGGTCACTGAAGCTTTCTTT. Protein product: CASTQDRILVTEAFF.

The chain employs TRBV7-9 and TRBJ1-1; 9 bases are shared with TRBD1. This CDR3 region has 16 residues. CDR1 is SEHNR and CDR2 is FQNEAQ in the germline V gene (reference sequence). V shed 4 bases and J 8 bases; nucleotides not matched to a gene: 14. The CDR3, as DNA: TGTGCCAGCAGCTCATCCGGGACAGGGATCTTCAAGGAAGCTTTCTTT. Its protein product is CASSSSGTGIFKEAFF.

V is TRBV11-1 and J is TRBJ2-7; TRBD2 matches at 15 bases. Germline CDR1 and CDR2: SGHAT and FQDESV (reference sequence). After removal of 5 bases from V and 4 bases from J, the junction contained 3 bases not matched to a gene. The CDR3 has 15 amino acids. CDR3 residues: CASSDGTSGGYEQYF. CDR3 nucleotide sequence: TGTGCCAGCAGCGATGGGACTAGCGGGGGGTACGAGCAGTACTTC.

CDR3 region: CASRETGRETQYF. The CDR3 DNA sequence: TGTGCCAGCAGGGAGACAGGGCGAGAGACCCAGTACTTC. J is TRBJ2-5 and V is TRBV6-1, with 7 bases that match TRBD1. Germline CDR1 reads MNHNS; CDR2 reads SASEGT. The CDR3 has 13 residues. V lost 6 bases, J lost 4 bases, and 5 bases stayed unmatched.

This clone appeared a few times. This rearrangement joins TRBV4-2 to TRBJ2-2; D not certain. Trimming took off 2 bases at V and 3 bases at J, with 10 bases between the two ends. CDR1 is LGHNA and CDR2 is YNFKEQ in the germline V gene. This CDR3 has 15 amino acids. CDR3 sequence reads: CASSQTDKHTGELFF. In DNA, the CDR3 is TGTGCCAGCAGCCAAACAGACAAGCACACCGGGGAGCTGTTTTTT.

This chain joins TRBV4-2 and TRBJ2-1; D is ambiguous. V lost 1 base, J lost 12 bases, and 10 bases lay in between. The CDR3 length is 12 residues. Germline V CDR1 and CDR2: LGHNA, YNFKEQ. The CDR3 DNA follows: TGTGCCAGCAGCCAAGGGTCGGCAGGGCAGTTCTTC. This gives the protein CASSQGSAGQFF.

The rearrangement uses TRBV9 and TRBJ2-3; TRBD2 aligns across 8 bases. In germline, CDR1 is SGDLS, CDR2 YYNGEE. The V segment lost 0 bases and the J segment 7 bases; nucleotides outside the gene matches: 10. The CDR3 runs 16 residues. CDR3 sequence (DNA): TGTGCCAGCAGCGTAGATTCCGGGGGGGCCCTGAATACGCAGTATTTT. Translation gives CASSVDSGGALNTQYF.

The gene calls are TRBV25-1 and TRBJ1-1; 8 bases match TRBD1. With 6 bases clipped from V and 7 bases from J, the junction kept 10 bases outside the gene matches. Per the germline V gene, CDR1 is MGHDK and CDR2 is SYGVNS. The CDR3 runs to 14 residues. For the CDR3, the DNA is TGTGCCAGCAGAGAACCGGGACAGGATTATGAAGCTTTCTTT. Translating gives CASREPGQDYEAFF. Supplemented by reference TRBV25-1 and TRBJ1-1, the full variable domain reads EADIYQTPRYLVIGTGKKITLECSQTMGHDKMYWYQQDPGMELHLIHYSYGVNSTEKGDLSSESTVSRIRTEHFPLTLESARPSHTSQYLCASREPGQDYEAFFGQGTRLTVV.

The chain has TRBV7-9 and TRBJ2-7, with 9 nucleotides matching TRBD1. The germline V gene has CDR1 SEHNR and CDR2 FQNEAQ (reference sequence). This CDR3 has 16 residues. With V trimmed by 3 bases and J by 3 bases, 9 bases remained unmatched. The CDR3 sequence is CASSFNPGQGLYEQYF. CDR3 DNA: TGTGCCAGCAGCTTCAATCCGGGACAGGGTCTCTACGAGCAGTACTTC. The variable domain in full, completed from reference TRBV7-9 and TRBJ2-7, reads DTGVSQNPRHKITKRGQNVTFRCDPISEHNRLYWYRQTLGQGPEFLTYFQNEAQLEKSRLLSDRFSAERPKGSFSTLEIQRTEQGDSAMYLCASSFNPGQGLYEQYFGPGTRLTVT.

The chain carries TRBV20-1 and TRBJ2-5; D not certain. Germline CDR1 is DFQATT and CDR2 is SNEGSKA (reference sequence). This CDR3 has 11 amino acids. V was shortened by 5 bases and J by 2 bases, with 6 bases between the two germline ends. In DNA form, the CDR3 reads TGCAGTGCTGAGCATCAAGAGACCCAGTACTTC. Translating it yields CSAEHQETQYF.